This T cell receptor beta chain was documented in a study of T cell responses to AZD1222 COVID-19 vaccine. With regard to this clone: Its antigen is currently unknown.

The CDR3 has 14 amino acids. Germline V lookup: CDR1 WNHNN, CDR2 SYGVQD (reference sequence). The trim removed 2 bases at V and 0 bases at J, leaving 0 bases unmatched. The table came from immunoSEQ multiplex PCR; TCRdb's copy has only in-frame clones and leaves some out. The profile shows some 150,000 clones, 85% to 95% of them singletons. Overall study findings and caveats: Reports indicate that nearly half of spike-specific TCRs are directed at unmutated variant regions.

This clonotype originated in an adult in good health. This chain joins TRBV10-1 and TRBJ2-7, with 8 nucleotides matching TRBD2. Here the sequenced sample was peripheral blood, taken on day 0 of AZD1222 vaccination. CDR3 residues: CASSESGSSYEQYF. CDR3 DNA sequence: TGCGCCAGCAGTGAGAGCGGGAGCTCCTACGAGCAGTACTTC.